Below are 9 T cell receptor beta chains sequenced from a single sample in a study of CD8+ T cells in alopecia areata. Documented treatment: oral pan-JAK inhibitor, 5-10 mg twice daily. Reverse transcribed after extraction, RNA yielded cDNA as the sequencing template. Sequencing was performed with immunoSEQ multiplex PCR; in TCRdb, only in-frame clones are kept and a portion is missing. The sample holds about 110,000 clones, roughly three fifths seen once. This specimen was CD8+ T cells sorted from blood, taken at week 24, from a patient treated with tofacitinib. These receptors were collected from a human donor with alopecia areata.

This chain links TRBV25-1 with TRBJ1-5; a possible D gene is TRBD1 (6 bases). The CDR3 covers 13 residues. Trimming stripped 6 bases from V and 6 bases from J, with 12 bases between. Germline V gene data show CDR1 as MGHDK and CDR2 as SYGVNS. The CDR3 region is CASSRDTGQPQHF. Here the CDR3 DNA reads TGTGCCAGCAGCAGGGACACCGGTCAGCCCCAGCATTTT.

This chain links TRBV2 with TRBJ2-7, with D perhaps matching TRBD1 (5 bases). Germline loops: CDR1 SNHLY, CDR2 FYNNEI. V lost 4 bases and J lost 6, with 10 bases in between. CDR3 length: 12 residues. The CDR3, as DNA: TGTGCCAGCAGTGGGGCTAGGGGCGAGCAGTACTTC. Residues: CASSGARGEQYF.

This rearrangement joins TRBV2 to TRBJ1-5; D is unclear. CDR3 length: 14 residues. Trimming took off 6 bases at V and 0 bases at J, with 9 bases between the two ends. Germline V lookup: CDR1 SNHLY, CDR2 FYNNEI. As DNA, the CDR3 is TGTGCCAGCAGAGAGCTGTATAGCAATCAGCCCCAGCATTTT. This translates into CASRELYSNQPQHF.

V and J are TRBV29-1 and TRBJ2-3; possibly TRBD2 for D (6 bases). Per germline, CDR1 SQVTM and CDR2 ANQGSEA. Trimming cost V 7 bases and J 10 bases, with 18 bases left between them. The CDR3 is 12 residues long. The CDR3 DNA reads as TGCAGCGGCGACGACGGGGGAAATGCGCAGTATTTT. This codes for CSGDDGGNAQYF.

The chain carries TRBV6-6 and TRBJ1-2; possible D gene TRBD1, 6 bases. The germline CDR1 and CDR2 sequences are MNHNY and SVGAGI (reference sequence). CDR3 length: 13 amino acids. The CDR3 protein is CAALTGTNYGYTF. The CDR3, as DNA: TGTGCTGCACTCACAGGGACTAACTATGGCTACACCTTC.

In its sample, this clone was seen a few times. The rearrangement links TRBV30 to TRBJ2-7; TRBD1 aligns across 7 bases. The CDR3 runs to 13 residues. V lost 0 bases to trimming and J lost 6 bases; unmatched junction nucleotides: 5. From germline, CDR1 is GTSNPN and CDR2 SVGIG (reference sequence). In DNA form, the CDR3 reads TGTGCCTGGAGTGTACAAGAGGGGGCCGAGCAGTACTTC. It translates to CAWSVQEGAEQYF.

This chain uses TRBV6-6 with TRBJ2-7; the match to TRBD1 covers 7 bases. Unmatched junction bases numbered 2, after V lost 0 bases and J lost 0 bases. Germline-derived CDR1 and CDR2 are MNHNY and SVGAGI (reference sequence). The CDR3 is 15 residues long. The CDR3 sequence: CASSYSTGSSYEQYF. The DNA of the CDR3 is TGTGCCAGCAGTTACTCGACAGGGTCCTCCTACGAGCAGTACTTC.

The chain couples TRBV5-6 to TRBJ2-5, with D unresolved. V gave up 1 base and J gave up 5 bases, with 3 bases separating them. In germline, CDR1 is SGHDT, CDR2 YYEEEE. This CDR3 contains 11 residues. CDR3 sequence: CASSLLETQYF. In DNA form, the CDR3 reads TGTGCCAGCAGCTTGTTGGAGACCCAGTACTTC.

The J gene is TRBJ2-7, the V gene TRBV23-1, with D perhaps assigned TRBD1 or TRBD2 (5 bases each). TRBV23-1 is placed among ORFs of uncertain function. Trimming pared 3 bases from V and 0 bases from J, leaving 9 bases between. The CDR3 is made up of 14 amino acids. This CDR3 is CASSHRGPSYEQYF. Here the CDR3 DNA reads TGCGCCAGCAGTCACCGGGGCCCCTCCTACGAGCAGTACTTC.